The table lists the clone carrying this T cell receptor (beta chain) with a few counts. Healthy Caucasian individuals made up all the donors. The sample originates from a study of identical twins. TCRdb used MiXCR to reprocess the 5' RACE reads, holding one entry per CDR3 protein. The table has some 260,000 distinct CDR3 sequences, about 14% seen once. CDR1 is MNHEY, CDR2 SMNVEV, per germline (reference sequence). The CDR3 runs 17 residues. Trimming cost V 5 bases and J 0 bases; bases outside gene matches: 8. Sequencing used memory (CD45RO+) T cells sorted from blood. The receptor comes from a woman aged 18-30 years in good health. This sequence joins TRBV27 and TRBJ1-3; 9 bases match TRBD1. The CDR3 nucleotides read TGTGCCAGCAGTCCAGGACAGGGGCGTATCTCTGGAAACACCATATATTTT. It codes for CASSPGQGRISGNTIYF.